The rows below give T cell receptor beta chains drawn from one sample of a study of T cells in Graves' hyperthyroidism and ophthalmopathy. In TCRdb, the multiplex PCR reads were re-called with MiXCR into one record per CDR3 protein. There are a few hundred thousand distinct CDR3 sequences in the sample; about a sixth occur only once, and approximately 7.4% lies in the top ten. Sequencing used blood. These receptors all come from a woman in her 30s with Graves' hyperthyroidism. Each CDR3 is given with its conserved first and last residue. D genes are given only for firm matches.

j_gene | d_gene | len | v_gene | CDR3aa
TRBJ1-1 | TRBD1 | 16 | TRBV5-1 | CASSLGTGGGNTEAFF
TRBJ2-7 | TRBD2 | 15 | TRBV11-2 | CASSSTYTSGYEQYF
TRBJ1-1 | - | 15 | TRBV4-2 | CASSRREGSNTEAFF
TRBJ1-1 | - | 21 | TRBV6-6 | CASSYSAGPSKRPNMNTEAFF
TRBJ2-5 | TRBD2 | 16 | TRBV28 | CASSFGGGGYQETQYF
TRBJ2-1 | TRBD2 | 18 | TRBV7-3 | CASSLQPLAGAGYNEQFF
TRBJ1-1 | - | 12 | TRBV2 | CASREWNAEAFF
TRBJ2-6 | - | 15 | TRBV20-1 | CSARSGTSGANVLTF
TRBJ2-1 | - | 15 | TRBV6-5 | CASSYGTASYNEQFF
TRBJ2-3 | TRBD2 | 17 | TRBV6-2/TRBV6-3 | CASSYSWVAGVRDTQYF
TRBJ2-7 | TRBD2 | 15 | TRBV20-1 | CSARFIAGASYEQYF
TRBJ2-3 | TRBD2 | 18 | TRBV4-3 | CASSQELAGGTSTDTQYF
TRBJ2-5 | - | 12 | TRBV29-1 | CSVEPTGWTQYF
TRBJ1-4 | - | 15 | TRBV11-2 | CAGSLSGEVTEKLFF
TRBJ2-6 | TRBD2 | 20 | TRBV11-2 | CASSLDPLSLAGGGANVLTF
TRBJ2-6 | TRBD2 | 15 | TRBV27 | CASSLSAGGANVLTF
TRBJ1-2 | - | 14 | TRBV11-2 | CASSSLMTSGDYTF
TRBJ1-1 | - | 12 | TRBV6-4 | CASSQRTRPAFF
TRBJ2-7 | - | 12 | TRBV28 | CASSYPGAEQYF
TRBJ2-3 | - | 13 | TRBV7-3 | CASSLTGVDTQYF
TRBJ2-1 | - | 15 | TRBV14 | CASSQFRGPYNEQFF
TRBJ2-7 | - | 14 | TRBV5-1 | CASSVRGGPYEQYF
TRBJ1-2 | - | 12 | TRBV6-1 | CASSSLYFGYTF
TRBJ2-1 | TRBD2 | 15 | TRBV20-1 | CSARVYGLAFNEQFF
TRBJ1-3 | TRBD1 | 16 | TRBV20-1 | CSASPWDRISGNTIYF
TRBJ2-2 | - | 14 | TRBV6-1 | CASRILSVGGELFF
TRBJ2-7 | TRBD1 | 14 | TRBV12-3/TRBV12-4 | CASRQTGGSYEQYF
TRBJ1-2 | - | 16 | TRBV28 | CASSSPGSGDHYGYTF
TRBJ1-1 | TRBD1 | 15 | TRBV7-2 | CASSTTTGGLTEAFF
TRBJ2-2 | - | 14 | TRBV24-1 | CATSAREPPGELFF
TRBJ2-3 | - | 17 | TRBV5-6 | CASSRETGKASTDTQYF
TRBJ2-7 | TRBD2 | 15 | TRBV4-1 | CASSHPGTSGYEQYF
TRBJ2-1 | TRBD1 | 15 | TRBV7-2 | CASNRDRVSYNEQFF
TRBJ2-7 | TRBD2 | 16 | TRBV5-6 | CASSLEASGSRYEQYF
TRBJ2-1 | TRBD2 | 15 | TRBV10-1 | CASSESPSGANEQFF
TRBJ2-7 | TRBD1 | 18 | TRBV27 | CASSLQSSGTGASYEQYF
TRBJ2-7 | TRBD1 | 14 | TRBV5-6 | CASSGSGQGYEQYF
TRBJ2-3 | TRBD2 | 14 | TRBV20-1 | CSANGLAGVNTQYF
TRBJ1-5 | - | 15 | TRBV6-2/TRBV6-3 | CASSYTGYSNQPQHF
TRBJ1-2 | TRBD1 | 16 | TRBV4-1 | CASSTRQGADRYGYTF
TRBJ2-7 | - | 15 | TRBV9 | CASSASPGLTYEQYF
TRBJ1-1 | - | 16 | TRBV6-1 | CASSAPGGPQNTEAFF
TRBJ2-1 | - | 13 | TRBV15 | CATSGSGQYGQFF
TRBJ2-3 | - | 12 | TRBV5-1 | CASGSPGDTQYF
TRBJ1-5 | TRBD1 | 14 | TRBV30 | CAFRGTGGNQPQHF
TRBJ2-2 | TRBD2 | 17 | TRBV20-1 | CSARDRTSGRWGGELFF
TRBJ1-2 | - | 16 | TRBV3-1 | CASSQGWGRNPVGYTF
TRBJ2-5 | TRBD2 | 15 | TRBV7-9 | CASSYPGLAEETQYF
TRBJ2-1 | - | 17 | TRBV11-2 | CASSLDSALGADNEQFF
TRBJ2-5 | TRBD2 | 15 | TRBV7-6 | CASSLASSGSQTQYF
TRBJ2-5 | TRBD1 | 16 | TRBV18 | CASSPPGQGFQETQYF
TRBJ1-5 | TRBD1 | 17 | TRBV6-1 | CASSVRTGGSFVQPQHF
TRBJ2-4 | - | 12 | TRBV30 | CASSGAKNIQYF
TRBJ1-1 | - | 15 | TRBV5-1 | CASSPETGLRTEAFF